This TCR beta chain was recorded in a study of identifying expanded T cells in peripheral blood. Some clones are missing from TCRdb's copy, which holds only in-frame ones; the method was immunoSEQ multiplex PCR. Among about 100,000 clones, approximately 88% were seen once, and the ten largest hold roughly 6%. After removal of 2 bases from V and 6 bases from J, the junction contained 5 bases not matched to a gene. The CDR3 length is 13 residues. Looked up from germline, CDR1 is GTSNPN and CDR2 is SVGIG (reference sequence). Material: blood. The source of this sequence is a person between 18 and 75 years old in good health. The J gene is TRBJ1-1, the V gene TRBV30; 8 bases fit TRBD1. The CDR3 sequence is CAWSRQGRPEAFF. The CDR3 coding sequence is TGTGCCTGGAGTCGACAGGGGAGACCTGAAGCTTTCTTT.